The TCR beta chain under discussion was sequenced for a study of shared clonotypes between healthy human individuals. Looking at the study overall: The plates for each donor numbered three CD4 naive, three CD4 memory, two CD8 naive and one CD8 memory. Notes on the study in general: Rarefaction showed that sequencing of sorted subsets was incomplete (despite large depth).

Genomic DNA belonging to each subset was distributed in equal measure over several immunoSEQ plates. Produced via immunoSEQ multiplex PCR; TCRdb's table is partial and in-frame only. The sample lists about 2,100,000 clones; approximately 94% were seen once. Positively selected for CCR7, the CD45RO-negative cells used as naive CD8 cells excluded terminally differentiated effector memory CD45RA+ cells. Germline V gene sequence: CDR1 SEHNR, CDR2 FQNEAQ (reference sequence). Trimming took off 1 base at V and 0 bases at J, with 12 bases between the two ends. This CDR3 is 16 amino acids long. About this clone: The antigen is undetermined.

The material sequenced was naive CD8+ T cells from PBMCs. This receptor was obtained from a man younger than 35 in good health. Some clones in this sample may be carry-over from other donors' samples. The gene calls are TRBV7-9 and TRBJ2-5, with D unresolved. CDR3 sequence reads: CASSLGLRSDQETQYF. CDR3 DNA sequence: TGTGCCAGCAGCTTAGGACTGAGGTCAGACCAAGAGACCCAGTACTTC. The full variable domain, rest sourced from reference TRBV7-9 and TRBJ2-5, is DTGVSQNPRHKITKRGQNVTFRCDPISEHNRLYWYRQTLGQGPEFLTYFQNEAQLEKSRLLSDRFSAERPKGSFSTLEIQRTEQGDSAMYLCASSLGLRSDQETQYFGPGTRLLVL.